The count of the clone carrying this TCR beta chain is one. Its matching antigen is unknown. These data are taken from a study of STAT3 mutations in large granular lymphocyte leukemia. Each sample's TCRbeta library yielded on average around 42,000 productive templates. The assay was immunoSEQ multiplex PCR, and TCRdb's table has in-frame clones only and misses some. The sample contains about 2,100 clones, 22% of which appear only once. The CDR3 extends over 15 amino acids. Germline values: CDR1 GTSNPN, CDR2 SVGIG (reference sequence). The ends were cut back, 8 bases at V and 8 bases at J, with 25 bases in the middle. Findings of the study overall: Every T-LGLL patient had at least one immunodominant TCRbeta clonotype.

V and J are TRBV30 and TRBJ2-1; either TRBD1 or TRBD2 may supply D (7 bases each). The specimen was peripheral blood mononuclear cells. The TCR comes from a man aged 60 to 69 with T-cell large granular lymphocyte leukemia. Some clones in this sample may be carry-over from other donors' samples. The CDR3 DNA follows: TGTGCCCACAGGGGTGGGAGGGCGATTATGGATGAGCAGTTCTTC. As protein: CAHRGGRAIMDEQFF. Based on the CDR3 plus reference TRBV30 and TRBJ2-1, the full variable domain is SQTIHQWPATLVQPVGSPLSLECTVEGTSNPNLYWYRQAAGRGLQLLFYSVGIGQISSEVPQNLSASRPQDRQFILSSKKLLLSDSGFYLCAHRGGRAIMDEQFFGPGTRLTVL.